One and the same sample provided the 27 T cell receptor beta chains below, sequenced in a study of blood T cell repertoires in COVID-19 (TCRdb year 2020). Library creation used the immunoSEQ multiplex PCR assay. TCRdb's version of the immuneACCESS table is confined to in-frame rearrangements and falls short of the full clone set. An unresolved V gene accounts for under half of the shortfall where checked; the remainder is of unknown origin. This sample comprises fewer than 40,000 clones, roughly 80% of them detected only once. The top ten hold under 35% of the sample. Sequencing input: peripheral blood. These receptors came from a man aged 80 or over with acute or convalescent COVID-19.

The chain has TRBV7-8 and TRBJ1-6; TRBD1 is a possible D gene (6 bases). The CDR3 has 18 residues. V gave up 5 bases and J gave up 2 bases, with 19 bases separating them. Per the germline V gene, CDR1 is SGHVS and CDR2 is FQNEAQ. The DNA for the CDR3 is TGTGCCAGCAGCGGAGGGACATTGAGGATGGCCTATAATTCACCCCTCCACTTT. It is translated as CASSGGTLRMAYNSPLHF.

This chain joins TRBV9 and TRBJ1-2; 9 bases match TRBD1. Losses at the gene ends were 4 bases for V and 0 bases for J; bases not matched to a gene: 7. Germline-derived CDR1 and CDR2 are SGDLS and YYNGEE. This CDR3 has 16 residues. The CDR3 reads CASSYHRGLANYGYTF. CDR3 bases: TGTGCCAGCAGCTACCACAGGGGGCTGGCTAACTATGGCTACACCTTC.

This CDR3 reads CASSQQGASYSNQPQHF. Written as DNA, the CDR3 is TGTGCCAGCTCTCAACAGGGAGCTTCATATAGCAATCAGCCCCAGCATTTT. V is TRBV18 and J is TRBJ1-5; D might be TRBD1 (6 bases). This CDR3 has 17 residues. With 6 bases removed from V and 0 bases from J, the gap between germline ends came to 18 bases. Germline V gives CDR1 KGHSH, CDR2 LQKENI.

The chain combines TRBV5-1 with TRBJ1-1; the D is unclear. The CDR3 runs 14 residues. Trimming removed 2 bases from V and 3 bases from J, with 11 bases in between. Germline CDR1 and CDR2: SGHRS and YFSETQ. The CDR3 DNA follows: TGCGCCAGCAGCTTAGTGTGGTCGGACACTGAAGCTTTCTTT. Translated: CASSLVWSDTEAFF.

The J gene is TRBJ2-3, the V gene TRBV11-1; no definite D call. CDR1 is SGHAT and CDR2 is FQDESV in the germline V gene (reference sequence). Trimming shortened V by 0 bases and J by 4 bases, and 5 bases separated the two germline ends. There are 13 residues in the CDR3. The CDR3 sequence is CASSLARSDTQYF. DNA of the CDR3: TGTGCCAGCAGCTTAGCCCGTTCAGATACGCAGTATTTT. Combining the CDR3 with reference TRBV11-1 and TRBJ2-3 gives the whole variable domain EAEVAQSPRYKITEKSQAVAFWCDPISGHATLYWYRQILGQGPELLVQFQDESVVDDSQLPKDRFSAERLKGVDSTLKIQPAELGDSAMYLCASSLARSDTQYFGPGTRLTVL.

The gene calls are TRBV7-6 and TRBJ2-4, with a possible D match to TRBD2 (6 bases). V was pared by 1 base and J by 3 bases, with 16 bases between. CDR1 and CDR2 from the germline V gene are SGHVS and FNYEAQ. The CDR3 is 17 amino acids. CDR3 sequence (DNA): TGTGCCAGCAGCTTAGAACCGACTAGACGGGGCAAAAACATTCAGTACTTC. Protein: CASSLEPTRRGKNIQYF.

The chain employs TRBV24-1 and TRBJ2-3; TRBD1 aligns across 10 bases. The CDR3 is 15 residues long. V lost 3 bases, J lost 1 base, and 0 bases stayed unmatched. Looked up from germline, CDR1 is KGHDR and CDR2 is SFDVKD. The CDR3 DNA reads TGTGCCACCAGTGATGGGACAGGGGGCACAGATACGCAGTATTTT. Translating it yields CATSDGTGGTDTQYF.

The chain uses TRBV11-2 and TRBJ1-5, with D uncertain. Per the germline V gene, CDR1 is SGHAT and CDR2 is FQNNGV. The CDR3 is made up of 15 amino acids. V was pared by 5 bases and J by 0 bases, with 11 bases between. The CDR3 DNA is TGTGCCAGCAGCGTCGGTCACGGTAGCAATCAGCCCCAGCATTTT. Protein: CASSVGHGSNQPQHF.

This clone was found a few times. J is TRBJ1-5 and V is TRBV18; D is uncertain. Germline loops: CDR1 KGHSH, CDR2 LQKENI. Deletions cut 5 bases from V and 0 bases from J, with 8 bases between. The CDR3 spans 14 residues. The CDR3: CASSGEHSNQPQHF. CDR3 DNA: TGTGCCAGCTCAGGGGAGCATAGCAATCAGCCCCAGCATTTT.

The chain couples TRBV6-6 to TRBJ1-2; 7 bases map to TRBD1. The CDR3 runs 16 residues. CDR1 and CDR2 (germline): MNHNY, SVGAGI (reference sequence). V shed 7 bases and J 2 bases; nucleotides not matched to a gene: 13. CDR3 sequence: CASNSDRDSINYGYTF. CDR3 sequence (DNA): TGTGCCAGCAATTCCGATCGGGACAGTATAAACTATGGCTACACCTTC.

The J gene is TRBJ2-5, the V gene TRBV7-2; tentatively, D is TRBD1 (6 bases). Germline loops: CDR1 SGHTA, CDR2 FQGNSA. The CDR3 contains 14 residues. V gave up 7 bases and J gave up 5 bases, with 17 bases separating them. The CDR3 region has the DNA TGTGCCAGCACTCGGACAGCGGCTGTGGAGACCCAGTACTTC. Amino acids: CASTRTAAVETQYF.

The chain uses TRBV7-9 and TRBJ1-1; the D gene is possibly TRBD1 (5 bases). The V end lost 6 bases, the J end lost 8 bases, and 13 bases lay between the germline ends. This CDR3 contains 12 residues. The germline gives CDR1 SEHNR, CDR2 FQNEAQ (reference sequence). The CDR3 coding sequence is TGTGCCAGCAGGCGGGACGGTTGGGAAGCTTTCTTT. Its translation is CASRRDGWEAFF.

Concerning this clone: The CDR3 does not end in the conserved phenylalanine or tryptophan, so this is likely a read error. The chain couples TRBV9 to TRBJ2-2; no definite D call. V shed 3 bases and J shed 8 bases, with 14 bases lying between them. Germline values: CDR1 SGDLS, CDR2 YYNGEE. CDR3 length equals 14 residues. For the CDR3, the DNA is TGTGCCAGCAGCGGGCAGGAATCGTCGGGGGAGCTGTTTGTT. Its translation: CASSGQESSGELFV.

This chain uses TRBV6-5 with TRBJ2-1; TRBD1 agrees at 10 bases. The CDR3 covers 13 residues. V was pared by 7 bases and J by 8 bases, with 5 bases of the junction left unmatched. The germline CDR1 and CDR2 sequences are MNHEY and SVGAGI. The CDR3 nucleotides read TGTGCCAGCAAGGGGACAGGGGTATATGAGCAGTTCTTC. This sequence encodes CASKGTGVYEQFF.

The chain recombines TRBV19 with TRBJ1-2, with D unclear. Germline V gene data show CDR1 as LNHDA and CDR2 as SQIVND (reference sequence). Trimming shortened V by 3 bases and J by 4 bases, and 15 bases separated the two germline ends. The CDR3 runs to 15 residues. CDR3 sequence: CASSIRRAGTYGYTF. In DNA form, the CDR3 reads TGTGCCAGTAGTATTAGGAGGGCGGGTACCTATGGCTACACCTTC.

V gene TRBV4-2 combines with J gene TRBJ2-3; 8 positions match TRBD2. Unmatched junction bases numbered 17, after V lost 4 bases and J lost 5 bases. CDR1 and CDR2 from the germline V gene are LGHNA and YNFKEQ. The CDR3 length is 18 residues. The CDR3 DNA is TGTGCCAGCAGCCGCGGGGTAGCGGGATGGGACGGGGTAGATACGCAGTATTTT. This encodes CASSRGVAGWDGVDTQYF.

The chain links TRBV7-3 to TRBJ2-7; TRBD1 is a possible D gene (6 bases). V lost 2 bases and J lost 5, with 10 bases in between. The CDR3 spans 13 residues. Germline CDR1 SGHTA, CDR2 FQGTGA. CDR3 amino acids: CASSLAGAHEQYF. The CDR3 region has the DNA TGTGCCAGCAGCTTAGCAGGGGCCCACGAGCAGTACTTC. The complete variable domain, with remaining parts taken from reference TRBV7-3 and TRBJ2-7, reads GAGVSQTPSNKVTEKGKYVELRCDPISGHTALYWYRQSLGQGPEFLIYFQGTGAADDSGLPNDRFFAVRPEGSVSTLKIQRTERGDSAVYLCASSLAGAHEQYFGPGTRLTVT.

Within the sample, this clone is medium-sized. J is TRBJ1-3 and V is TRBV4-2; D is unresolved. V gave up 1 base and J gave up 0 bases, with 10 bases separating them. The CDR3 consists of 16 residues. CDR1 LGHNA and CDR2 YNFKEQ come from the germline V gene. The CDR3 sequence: CASSQAGSGSGNTIYF. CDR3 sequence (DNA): TGTGCCAGCAGCCAAGCCGGGTCCGGCTCTGGAAACACCATATATTTT.

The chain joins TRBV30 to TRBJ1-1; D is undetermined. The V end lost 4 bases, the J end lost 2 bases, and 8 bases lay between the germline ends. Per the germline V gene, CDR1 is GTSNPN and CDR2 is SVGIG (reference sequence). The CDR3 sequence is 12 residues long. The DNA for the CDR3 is TGTGCCTGGACAACAGCCAACACTGAAGCTTTCTTT. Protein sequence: CAWTTANTEAFF.

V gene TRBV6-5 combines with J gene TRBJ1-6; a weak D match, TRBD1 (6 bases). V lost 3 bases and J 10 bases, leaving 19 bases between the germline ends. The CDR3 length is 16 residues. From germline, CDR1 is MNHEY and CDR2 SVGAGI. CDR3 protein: CASSYDPRGRGSPLHF. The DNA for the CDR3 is TGTGCCAGCAGTTATGATCCGCGGGGGCGAGGGTCACCCCTCCACTTT.

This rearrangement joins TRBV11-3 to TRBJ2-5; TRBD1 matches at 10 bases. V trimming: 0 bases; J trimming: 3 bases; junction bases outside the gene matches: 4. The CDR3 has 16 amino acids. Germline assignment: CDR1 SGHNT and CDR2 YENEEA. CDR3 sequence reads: CASSLDLTGGKETQYF. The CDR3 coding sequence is TGTGCCAGCAGCTTAGACCTGACAGGGGGCAAAGAGACCCAGTACTTC.

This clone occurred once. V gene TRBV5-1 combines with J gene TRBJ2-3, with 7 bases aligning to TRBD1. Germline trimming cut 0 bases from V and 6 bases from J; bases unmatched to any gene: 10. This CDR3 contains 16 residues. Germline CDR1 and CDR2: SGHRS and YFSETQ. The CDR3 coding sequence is TGCGCCAGCAGCTTGGAGTCCAGGGGGTCATACGATACGCAGTATTTT. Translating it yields CASSLESRGSYDTQYF. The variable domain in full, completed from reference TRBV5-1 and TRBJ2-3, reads KAGVTQTPRYLIKTRGQQVTLSCSPISGHRSVSWYQQTPGQGLQFLFEYFSETQRNKGNFPGRFSGRQFSNSRSEMNVSTLELGDSALYLCASSLESRGSYDTQYFGPGTRLTVL.

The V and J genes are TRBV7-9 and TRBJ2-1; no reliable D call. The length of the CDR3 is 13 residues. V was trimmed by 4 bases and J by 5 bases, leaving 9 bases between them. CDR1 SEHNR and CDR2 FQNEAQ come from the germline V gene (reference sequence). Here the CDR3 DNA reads TGTGCCAGCAGCTCAAGCCTTGACAATGAGCAGTTCTTC. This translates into CASSSSLDNEQFF.

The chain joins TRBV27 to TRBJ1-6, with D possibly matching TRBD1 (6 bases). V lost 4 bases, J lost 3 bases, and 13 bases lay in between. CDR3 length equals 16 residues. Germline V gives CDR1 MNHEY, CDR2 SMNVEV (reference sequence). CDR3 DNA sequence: TGTGCCAGCAGTTCACTTACAGGGTTCTATAATTCACCCCTCCACTTT. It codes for CASSSLTGFYNSPLHF.

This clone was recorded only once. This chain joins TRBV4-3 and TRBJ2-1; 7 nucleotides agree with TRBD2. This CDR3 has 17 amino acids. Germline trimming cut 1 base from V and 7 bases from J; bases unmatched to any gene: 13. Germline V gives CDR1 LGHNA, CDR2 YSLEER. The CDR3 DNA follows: TGCGCCAGCAGCCAAGGCTGGAAAGCGGGAAGGGTAAATGAGCAGTTCTTC. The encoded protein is CASSQGWKAGRVNEQFF.

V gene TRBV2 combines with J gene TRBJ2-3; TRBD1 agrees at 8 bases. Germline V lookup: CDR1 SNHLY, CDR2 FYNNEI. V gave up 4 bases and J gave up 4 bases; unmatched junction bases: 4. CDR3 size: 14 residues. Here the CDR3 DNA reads TGTGCCAGCAGTGTACAGGGGGTTTCAGATACGCAGTATTTT. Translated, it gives CASSVQGVSDTQYF.

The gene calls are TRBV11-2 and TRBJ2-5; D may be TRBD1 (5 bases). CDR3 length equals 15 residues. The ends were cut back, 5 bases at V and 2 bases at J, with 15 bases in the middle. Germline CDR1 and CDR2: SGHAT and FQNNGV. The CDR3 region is CASSKAGMWQETQYF. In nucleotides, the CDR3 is TGTGCCAGCAGCAAAGCAGGGATGTGGCAAGAGACCCAGTACTTC.